The 18 T cell receptor beta chains presented below share a single source sample, sequenced in a study of vaccination effects on CD4 cells after COVID-19 (dated by TCRdb to the early 2020s). What these receptors recognize is not known. The library was prepared using the immunoSEQ multiplex PCR assay. TCRdb limited this immuneACCESS table to in-frame rearrangements with V and J called. A share of clones is missing; checked studies link under half to unresolved V genes, and the rest is unexplained. Present in this sample are nearly 30,000 clones, around 67% of which were seen just once. Approximately 14% of the sample is taken by the ten largest. In the ViraFEST assay, PBMC were stimulated with viral peptide pools, and TCR sequencing was then used to find antigen-specific CD4+ T cell clonotypes based on their expansion. After 10 to 11 days of culture, CD4+ T cells were isolated with the EasySep CD4+ T cell isolation kit. Each participant received two doses of an mRNA SARS-CoV-2 vaccine, either BNT162b2 or mRNA-1273.

The sample in question was CD4+ T cells from PBMCs cultured with HCoV-229E spike peptides, obtained after COVID-19 vaccination. The cell subset or site label, read with the paper, signifies: HCoV-229E spike overlapping peptide pool stimulation. These receptors all stem from a human donor who received a COVID-19 vaccine.

The CDR3 region has the DNA TGTGCCAGCAGCTTGGAGGGACAGCCCCAGCATTTT. Protein product: CASSLEGQPQHF. V usage is TRBV5-6 and J usage is TRBJ1-5; D is unresolved. The V gene lost 0 bases and the J gene lost 7 bases, with 5 bases spanning the gap. Germline assignment: CDR1 SGHDT and CDR2 YYEEEE. This CDR3 comprises 12 residues.

The CDR3 DNA is TGCGCCAGCCGATTGACACCCAGTAGCGGGGGGGCAGAGACCCAGTACTTC. As protein: CASRLTPSSGGAETQYF. J is TRBJ2-5 and V is TRBV5-1; 11 nucleotides line up with TRBD2. The CDR3 sequence is 17 residues long. The germline CDR1 and CDR2 sequences are SGHRS and YFSETQ. V lost 7 bases to trimming and J lost 4 bases; unmatched junction nucleotides: 15.

The rearrangement joins TRBV5-6 to TRBJ2-5; maybe TRBD2 (5 bases). Germline V lookup: CDR1 SGHDT, CDR2 YYEEEE. There are 15 residues in the CDR3. The V and J ends lost 6 bases and 1 base respectively, with 16 bases between them. CDR3 residues: CASNLRAGRQETQYF. CDR3 coding DNA: TGTGCCAGCAATCTGCGGGCAGGCCGCCAAGAGACCCAGTACTTC. Supplemented by reference TRBV5-6 and TRBJ2-5, the full variable domain reads DAGVTQSPTHLIKTRGQQVTLRCSPKSGHDTVSWYQQALGQGPQFIFQYYEEEERQRGNFPDRFSGHQFPNYSSELNVNALLLGDSALYLCASNLRAGRQETQYFGPGTRLLVL.

This clone appeared a few times. The chain links TRBV5-5 to TRBJ2-3, with no clear D. V dropped 4 bases and J dropped 3 bases, with 15 bases sitting between them. Germline V gives CDR1 SGHKS, CDR2 YYEKEE (reference sequence). CDR3 size: 15 residues. CDR3 protein: CASSLQAQKTDTQYF. The DNA for the CDR3 is TGTGCCAGCAGCCTTCAGGCCCAAAAAACAGATACGCAGTATTTT.

The chain links TRBV27 to TRBJ1-1; D is perhaps TRBD1 (5 bases). The CDR3 has 16 amino acids. The germline gives CDR1 MNHEY, CDR2 SMNVEV (reference sequence). Between the trimmed V and J ends, which lost 1 base and 4 bases, there was a span of 16 bases. CDR3 nucleotide sequence: TGTGCCAGCAGTTTATTGGGCTGGGGGGGAAGCACTGAAGCTTTCTTT. It encodes CASSLLGWGGSTEAFF.

Only one count was recorded for this clone. The rearrangement uses TRBV19 and TRBJ2-1; 10 bases are shared with TRBD2. Germline V lookup: CDR1 LNHDA, CDR2 SQIVND (reference sequence). The CDR3 spans 16 residues. Trimming took 9 bases from V and 0 from J; bases not matched to a gene: 8. CDR3 amino acids: CASNPSGGVSYNEQFF. The CDR3 DNA sequence: TGTGCCAGCAACCCTAGCGGGGGTGTCTCCTACAATGAGCAGTTCTTC.

V and J are TRBV4-1 and TRBJ1-2; D unresolved. CDR1 and CDR2 from the germline V gene are MGHRA and YSYEKL. Trimming left V 0 bases short and J 7 bases short, with 15 bases between. The CDR3 consists of 15 residues. The CDR3 region has the DNA TGCGCCAGCAGCCAAGATCAAATGGCGTGGGGTGGCTACACCTTC. Amino acid sequence: CASSQDQMAWGGYTF.

This sequence joins TRBV5-1 and TRBJ2-1, with 12 bases lining up with TRBD2. Germline CDR1 reads SGHRS; CDR2 reads YFSETQ. This CDR3 is built from 16 residues. With V trimmed by 0 bases and J by 7 bases, 5 bases remained unmatched. In nucleotides, the CDR3 is TGCGCCAGCAGCTTGGCCCCCACTAGCGGGGGGAATGAGCAGTTCTTC. It codes for CASSLAPTSGGNEQFF.

The chain links TRBV4-1 to TRBJ2-7; 7 positions match TRBD1. Germline CDR1 and CDR2: MGHRA and YSYEKL. The CDR3 extends over 14 amino acids. V gave up 2 bases and J gave up 2 bases; unmatched junction bases: 3. This CDR3 is CASSQSGQTYEQYF. CDR3 in DNA: TGCGCCAGCAGCCAATCGGGACAGACCTACGAGCAGTACTTC.

The rearrangement uses TRBV4-1 and TRBJ2-5; D possibly corresponds to TRBD1 (5 bases). Looked up from germline, CDR1 is MGHRA and CDR2 is YSYEKL. The V end lost 0 bases, the J end lost 2 bases, and 10 bases lay between the germline ends. CDR3 size: 15 residues. CDR3 residues: CASSQDPPGQETQYF. The CDR3 DNA reads TGCGCCAGCAGCCAAGATCCCCCAGGGCAAGAGACCCAGTACTTC.

The rearrangement joins TRBV5-1 to TRBJ2-7; TRBD2 might be the D (5 bases). Trimming pared 4 bases from V and 2 bases from J, leaving 10 bases between. Germline CDR1 reads SGHRS; CDR2 reads YFSETQ. The CDR3 has 13 amino acids. DNA for the CDR3: TGCGCCAGCAGCGGGGAGACCCCCTACGAGCAGTACTTC. As protein: CASSGETPYEQYF.

This clone was counted between two and nine times. The chain uses TRBV10-3 and TRBJ2-7; TRBD1 or TRBD2 may be the D gene (5 bases each). The CDR3 consists of 13 residues. V lost 3 bases, J lost 9 bases, and 15 bases lay in between. Germline V gene lookup returns CDR1 ENHRY and CDR2 SYGVKD. CDR3 coding DNA: TGTGCCATCAGTGATCGTTTAGAGGGACGGCAGTACTTC. As protein: CAISDRLEGRQYF.

The V gene is TRBV10-1, the J gene TRBJ1-1; the match to TRBD1 covers 10 bases. The V and J ends lost 3 bases and 7 bases, in that order; junction bases with no gene match: 11. This CDR3 spans 16 amino acids. Germline V lookup: CDR1 WNHNN, CDR2 SYGVQD (reference sequence). CDR3 sequence reads: CASSDPGQGLLGEAFF. The CDR3 DNA follows: TGCGCCAGCAGTGACCCGGGACAGGGGTTGCTGGGTGAAGCTTTCTTT.

This clone has more than one count but fewer than ten. The V and J genes are TRBV30 and TRBJ2-2; D is ambiguous. CDR1 is GTSNPN, CDR2 SVGIG, per germline (reference sequence). The germline V and J ends were trimmed by 5 bases and 7 bases, with 5 bases remaining between them. The length of the CDR3 is 10 residues. The CDR3 reads CAWGFGELFF. Here the CDR3 DNA reads TGTGCCTGGGGGTTCGGGGAGCTGTTTTTT. Supplemented by reference TRBV30 and TRBJ2-2, the full variable domain reads SQTIHQWPATLVQPVGSPLSLECTVEGTSNPNLYWYRQAAGRGLQLLFYSVGIGQISSEVPQNLSASRPQDRQFILSSKKLLLSDSGFYLCAWGFGELFFGEGSRLTVL.

The chain joins TRBV10-3 to TRBJ2-3; 8 nucleotides match TRBD2. This CDR3 is built from 14 residues. Germline V CDR1 and CDR2: ENHRY, SYGVKD. Losses at the gene ends were 3 bases for V and 5 bases for J; bases not matched to a gene: 4. The CDR3 loop reads CAISDSGGEDTQYF. In nucleotides, the CDR3 is TGTGCCATCAGTGACAGCGGGGGTGAAGATACGCAGTATTTT.

The rearrangement uses TRBV7-2 and TRBJ2-7, with a possible D match to TRBD2 (6 bases). The V gene's germline CDR1 is SGHTA and CDR2 FQGNSA. With 5 bases removed from V and 4 bases from J, the gap between germline ends came to 18 bases. The CDR3 sequence is 15 residues long. The CDR3 region has the DNA TGTGCCAGCAGCCCCCAGGGCGGGACGGGTTACGAGCAGTACTTC. This translates into CASSPQGGTGYEQYF.

The sample holds one count of this clone. This chain joins TRBV29-1 and TRBJ2-6, with D possibly TRBD2 on 5 matching bases. Trimming pared 7 bases from V and 1 base from J, leaving 8 bases between. The CDR3 is 13 amino acids. Per germline, CDR1 SQVTM and CDR2 ANQGSEA. CDR3 residues: CSAGSSGANVLTF. The DNA for the CDR3 is TGCAGCGCGGGGTCATCTGGGGCCAACGTCCTGACTTTC. Variable domain in full (rest from reference TRBV29-1 and TRBJ2-6): SAVISQKPSRDICQRGTSLTIQCQVDSQVTMMFWYRQQPGQSLTLIATANQGSEATYESGFVIDKFPISRPNLTFSTLTVSNMSPEDSSIYLCSAGSSGANVLTFGAGSRLTVL.

This sequence joins TRBV3-1 (or the pseudogene TRBV3-2) and TRBJ2-1; the match to TRBD2 covers 9 bases. CDR3 size: 15 residues. Germline CDR1 reads LGHDT; CDR2 reads YNNKEL (reference sequence). The V gene end was trimmed by 2 bases and the J gene end by 9 bases; junction bases not matched to a gene: 8. CDR3: CASSQRRGGAPEQFF. The DNA of the CDR3 is TGTGCCAGCAGCCAACGCCGCGGGGGGGCCCCTGAGCAGTTCTTC.